The rows below give T cell receptor beta chains drawn from one sample of a study of CXCR3-negative and CXCR3-positive naive CD8 T cells. TCRdb reprocessed the 5' RACE reads and stores each CDR3 protein as one record, lacking DNA. Its listing shows tens of thousands of distinct CDR3 sequences. The sample was naive CXCR3+ CD8+ T cells from blood. The receptors come from a human donor in good health. Some clones in this sample may be carry-over from other donors' samples. Both conserved end residues are part of each CDR3. The order of the fields is J gene, V gene, CDR3 length, CDR3 protein.

TRBJ1-6 | TRBV28 | 15 | CASSLWFRRNSPLHF
TRBJ2-7 | TRBV4-2 | 13 | CASSLGTVYEQYF
TRBJ2-7 | TRBV3-1 | 15 | CASSQDPPGRNEQYF
TRBJ1-1 | TRBV29-1 | 13 | CSVRTGGKDEAFF
TRBJ1-6 | TRBV2 | 16 | CASRATRGRGNSPLHF
TRBJ2-7 | TRBV7-2 | 14 | CASSLLGDSYEQYF
TRBJ2-2 | TRBV20-1 | 13 | CSPGLANTGELFF
TRBJ1-1 | TRBV29-1 | 16 | CSVERGQGPGGTEAFF
TRBJ1-1 | TRBV4-3 | 15 | CASSQESGLNTEAFF
TRBJ2-7 | TRBV29-1 | 15 | CSVEDWRDRDYEQYF
TRBJ1-5 | TRBV25-1 | 12 | CASNTGNQPQHF
TRBJ2-3 | TRBV2 | 14 | CASSPGPACDTQYF
TRBJ2-5 | TRBV7-3 | 17 | CASSLTGTGFFWETQYF
TRBJ2-7 | TRBV7-9 | 16 | CASSPTAGQGPYEQYF
TRBJ1-6 | TRBV19 | 14 | CASRPEAENSPLHF
TRBJ2-3 | TRBV10-1 | 17 | CASSENAATTSTDTQYF